This TCR beta chain came from a study of OX40 agonist ivuxolimab in advanced cancers. For the study at large: The dose-escalation cohort had hepatocellular carcinoma, melanoma, renal cell or head and neck cancer. Among those enrolled, mean age was roughly 62 years (range about 23 to 90) and over 70% were male.

TCRdb keeps only in-frame clones here, not all; method: immunoSEQ multiplex PCR. Among nearly 50,000 clones listed, nearly 90% were seen once. Germline values: CDR1 SGHRS, CDR2 YFSETQ. Trimming pared 0 bases from V and 6 bases from J, leaving 12 bases between. This CDR3 is built from 15 residues. The specimen was CD4+ or CD8+ T cells sorted from blood, collected in a trial of the OX40 agonist ivuxolimab. The rearrangement links TRBV5-1 to TRBJ1-4; TRBD1 might be the D (5 bases). This TCR derives from an adult with an advanced solid tumor such as melanoma, head and neck, liver or kidney cancer. The CDR3 DNA follows: TGCGCCAGCAGCTTGGCAGGCAGGGTCGATGAAAAACTGTTTTTT. As protein: CASSLAGRVDEKLFF.